This T cell receptor (beta chain) is from a study of shared clonotypes between healthy human individuals. The CDR3 loop spans 15 amino acids. Germline CDR1 SGHNT, CDR2 YENEEA. Trimming took 5 bases from V and 2 from J; bases not matched to a gene: 6. Deep was the level used in running the assay. Sequenced by immunoSEQ multiplex PCR; TCRdb stores in-frame clones only, minus some. The repertoire has some 2.1 million clones, around 96% of them found once; the top ten carry roughly 1.1%. Only CD45RO-negative cells positively selected for CCR7 counted as naive CD8 cells, so terminally differentiated effector memory CD45RA+ cells were excluded. Those who donated, Caucasian adults without exception, all lived in Nashville, Tennessee.

The sample consisted of naive CD8+ T cells sorted from blood. The V and J genes are TRBV11-3 and TRBJ2-3, with 8 positions matching TRBD1. The TCR comes from a man aged 18 to 29 in good health. This CDR3 is CASSPRTGPTDTQYF. The CDR3 region has the DNA TGTGCCAGCAGCCCCCGGACAGGGCCCACAGATACGCAGTATTTT.